These 21 T cell receptor beta chains were all obtained from the same sample, sequenced in a study of blood T cell repertoires in COVID-19. The method was immunoSEQ multiplex PCR; TCRdb's version includes in-frame clones alone and lacks a portion of them. The sample holds 100,000 to 130,000 clones, about nine tenths seen once. The sequenced material came from peripheral blood. The receptors come from a woman aged 30 to 39 with acute or convalescent COVID-19.

The chain couples TRBV27 to TRBJ2-7; 10 bases align to TRBD1. Germline CDR1 is MNHEY and CDR2 is SMNVEV (reference sequence). The V segment lost 5 bases and the J segment 3 bases; nucleotides outside the gene matches: 4. CDR3 length: 14 amino acids. The DNA for the CDR3 is TGTGCCAGCAGTGCAGGGACAGGGGTCTACGAGCAGTACTTC. Amino acid sequence: CASSAGTGVYEQYF.

This chain joins TRBV9 and TRBJ2-1, with 9 nucleotides matching TRBD2. CDR1 and CDR2 (germline): SGDLS, YYNGEE. V shed 3 bases, J shed 5 bases, and the junction held 3 bases outside the gene matches. This CDR3 is built from 14 residues. CDR3 sequence (DNA): TGTGCCAGCAGCGGACTAGCGGTACACAATGAGCAGTTCTTC. Translated: CASSGLAVHNEQFF. The variable domain in full, completed from reference TRBV9 and TRBJ2-1, reads DSGVTQTPKHLITATGQRVTLRCSPRSGDLSVYWYQQSLDQGLQFLIQYYNGEERAKGNILERFSAQQFPDLHSELNLSSLELGDSALYFCASSGLAVHNEQFFGPGTRLTVL.

The chain joins TRBV12-3 or TRBV12-4 to TRBJ2-1; D is ambiguous. The CDR3 has 13 residues. The V end lost 6 bases, the J end lost 7 bases, and 13 bases lay between the germline ends. CDR3 coding DNA: TGTGCCAGCAGCCAGGCCGGATTGAATGAGCAGTTCTTC. The encoded protein is CASSQAGLNEQFF.

The rearrangement uses TRBV11-3 and TRBJ2-2, with 13 bases lining up with TRBD2. CDR3 length: 19 amino acids. V shed 5 bases, J shed 4 bases, and the junction held 13 bases outside the gene matches. CDR1 and CDR2 from the germline V gene are SGHNT and YENEEA. The CDR3 nucleotides read TGTGCCAGCAGCCCCCGCACTAGCGGGGGGGCGTTTCTCACCGGGGAGCTGTTTTTT. Amino acids: CASSPRTSGGAFLTGELFF.

V is TRBV28 and J is TRBJ1-1; TRBD1 is a possible D gene (6 bases). V lost 6 bases and J 0 bases, leaving 14 bases between the germline ends. The CDR3 loop spans 15 amino acids. The germline CDR1 and CDR2 sequences are MDHEN and SYDVKM. CDR3 nucleotides: TGTGCCAGCAGACCCCGACAGGATCTGAACACTGAAGCTTTCTTT. It codes for CASRPRQDLNTEAFF. The full variable domain, completed using reference TRBV28 and TRBJ1-1, is DVKVTQSSRYLVKRTGEKVFLECVQDMDHENMFWYRQDPGLGLRLIYFSYDVKMKEKGDIPEGYSVSREKKERFSLILESASTNQTSMYLCASRPRQDLNTEAFFGQGTRLTVV.

This clone has only one observation. The gene calls are TRBV5-8 and TRBJ2-2; D perhaps matches TRBD2 (5 bases). The CDR3 is 14 amino acids. Germline V gives CDR1 SGHTS, CDR2 YDEGEE. Trimming pared 2 bases from V and 1 base from J, leaving 6 bases between. The CDR3 DNA reads as TGTGCCAGCAGCTTTGAGGGGAACACCGGGGAGCTGTTTTTT. It encodes CASSFEGNTGELFF.

V and J are TRBV27 and TRBJ2-7, with TRBD1 identical over 7 bases. Germline CDR1 is MNHEY and CDR2 is SMNVEV (reference sequence). V lost 3 bases to trimming and J lost 1 base; unmatched junction nucleotides: 6. There are 15 residues in the CDR3. The CDR3 reads CASSFQQGPSYEQYF. The CDR3 region has the DNA TGTGCCAGCAGTTTTCAACAGGGGCCTTCCTACGAGCAGTACTTC.

The chain has TRBV7-8 and TRBJ2-3; D call uncertain. CDR3 length: 14 residues. In germline, CDR1 is SGHVS, CDR2 FQNEAQ. Trimming cost V 4 bases and J 5 bases, with 13 bases left between them. The CDR3 spells CASSSSGAQDTQYF. CDR3 bases: TGTGCCAGCAGCTCCTCCGGAGCTCAAGATACGCAGTATTTT.

The chain joins TRBV19 to TRBJ1-1; D gene unclear. This CDR3 spans 13 amino acids. Trimming shortened V by 4 bases and J by 1 base, and 7 bases separated the two germline ends. Germline V gene data show CDR1 as LNHDA and CDR2 as SQIVND (reference sequence). The CDR3 sequence: CASSSTTNTEAFF. Written as DNA, the CDR3 is TGTGCCAGTAGTAGCACTACGAACACTGAAGCTTTCTTT.

This chain connects TRBV5-4 to TRBJ2-5; D gene unclear. The germline gives CDR1 SGHNT, CDR2 YYREEE (reference sequence). Trimming removed 0 bases from V and 1 base from J, with 7 bases in between. There are 14 residues in the CDR3. CDR3 sequence reads: CASSLAPPQETQYF. The CDR3, as DNA: TGTGCCAGCAGCTTGGCCCCTCCCCAAGAGACCCAGTACTTC. Complete variable domain (other parts from reference TRBV5-4 and TRBJ2-5): ETGVTQSPTHLIKTRGQQVTLRCSSQSGHNTVSWYQQALGQGPQFIFQYYREEENGRGNFPPRFSGLQFPNYSSELNVNALELDDSALYLCASSLAPPQETQYFGPGTRLLVL.

The chain recombines TRBV4-2 with TRBJ1-2; D might be TRBD1 (5 bases). Germline V gives CDR1 LGHNA, CDR2 YNFKEQ. V was cut by 0 bases and J by 4 bases, with 18 bases left in between. This CDR3 comprises 17 residues. CDR3 amino acids: CASSQELRGMVAYGYTF. Here the CDR3 DNA reads TGTGCCAGCAGCCAAGAGCTCCGGGGGATGGTTGCCTATGGCTACACCTTC.

The count of this clone is one. The chain joins TRBV2 to TRBJ1-4; D ambiguous. CDR1 SNHLY and CDR2 FYNNEI come from the germline V gene. The V end was cut by 6 bases, the J end by 0 bases, with 14 bases between. The CDR3 extends over 16 amino acids. This chain's CDR3 is CASREERSATNEKLFF. DNA for the CDR3: TGTGCCAGCAGAGAGGAGAGATCTGCAACTAATGAAAAACTGTTTTTT.

This chain links TRBV19 with TRBJ1-5, with D perhaps TRBD1 (6 bases). CDR3 length: 15 residues. Germline V gene data show CDR1 as LNHDA and CDR2 as SQIVND (reference sequence). Trimming took 9 bases from V and 0 from J, leaving 15 bases between them. DNA of the CDR3: TGTGCCAGCGCGGACAGACCTTATAGCAATCAGCCCCAGCATTTT. This encodes CASADRPYSNQPQHF.

This clone has a handful of counts. The gene calls are TRBV7-2 and TRBJ2-2, with 8 bases that match TRBD1. Germline V CDR1 and CDR2: SGHTA, FQGNSA. V lost 5 bases and J lost 1; bases outside the gene matches: 6. The CDR3 totals 16 residues. The CDR3 region is CASSPDRVVNTGELFF. CDR3 DNA: TGTGCCAGCAGCCCGGACAGGGTCGTGAACACCGGGGAGCTGTTTTTT.

This chain connects TRBV28 to TRBJ1-5, with TRBD1 as a possible D gene (6 bases). Between the trimmed V and J ends, which lost 9 bases and 6 bases, there was a span of 15 bases. CDR3 length equals 13 residues. CDR1 and CDR2 (germline): MDHEN, SYDVKM. CDR3 loop: CASLGGGGQPQHF. DNA of the CDR3: TGTGCCAGTTTAGGGGGGGGAGGTCAGCCCCAGCATTTT.

This chain joins TRBV5-4 and TRBJ2-1; 9 nucleotides agree with TRBD2. CDR3 length: 17 residues. Losses at the gene ends were 6 bases for V and 3 bases for J; bases not matched to a gene: 13. In germline, CDR1 is SGHNT, CDR2 YYREEE (reference sequence). The CDR3 region has the DNA TGTGCCAGCACCCTCGATGATAGCGGGGGAGTCTACAATGAGCAGTTCTTC. Amino acid sequence: CASTLDDSGGVYNEQFF.

This clone was counted once. The V and J genes are TRBV7-6 and TRBJ1-1; a possible D gene is TRBD1 (6 bases). V was trimmed by 5 bases and J by 1 base, leaving 14 bases between them. The germline gives CDR1 SGHVS, CDR2 FNYEAQ. There are 15 residues in the CDR3. CDR3 loop: CASSQRQVPNTEAFF. The CDR3 nucleotides are TGTGCCAGCAGCCAAAGACAGGTTCCGAACACTGAAGCTTTCTTT.

The chain couples TRBV6-2 or TRBV6-3 to TRBJ2-4; 7 positions match TRBD2. V trimming: 0 bases; J trimming: 0 bases; junction bases outside the gene matches: 11. This CDR3 region has 19 residues. Germline V gene lookup returns CDR1 MNHEY and CDR2 SVGEGT. The DNA of the CDR3 is TGTGCCAGCAGTTACTCGAATTCTAGCGGAGGGGTAGCCAAAAACATTCAGTACTTC. This gives the protein CASSYSNSSGGVAKNIQYF.

The CDR3 loop is CASSSGGVLTGELFF. CDR3 in DNA: TGTGCCAGCAGCTCGGGGGGGGTACTCACCGGGGAGCTGTTTTTT. The chain links TRBV7-2 to TRBJ2-2, with 8 bases matching TRBD2. CDR3 length: 15 amino acids. Losses at the gene ends were 4 bases for V and 4 bases for J; bases not matched to a gene: 5. Germline V lookup: CDR1 SGHTA, CDR2 FQGNSA.

The chain uses TRBV30 and TRBJ1-1; D is unresolved. The germline V and J ends were trimmed by 4 bases and 1 base, with 13 bases remaining between them. CDR1 is GTSNPN and CDR2 is SVGIG in the germline V gene (reference sequence). This CDR3 contains 14 residues. DNA for the CDR3: TGTGCCTGGATGGTATTATCGGGGAACACTGAAGCTTTCTTT. This sequence encodes CAWMVLSGNTEAFF.

The chain combines TRBV10-3 with TRBJ1-1, with TRBD1 as a possible D gene (6 bases). The CDR3 is 13 amino acids. V lost 8 bases to trimming and J lost 0 bases, with 10 bases between them. Germline lookup yields CDR1 ENHRY and CDR2 SYGVKD. The CDR3 reads CAIRTDLNTEAFF. The CDR3, as DNA: TGTGCCATCCGGACAGACTTGAACACTGAAGCTTTCTTT.